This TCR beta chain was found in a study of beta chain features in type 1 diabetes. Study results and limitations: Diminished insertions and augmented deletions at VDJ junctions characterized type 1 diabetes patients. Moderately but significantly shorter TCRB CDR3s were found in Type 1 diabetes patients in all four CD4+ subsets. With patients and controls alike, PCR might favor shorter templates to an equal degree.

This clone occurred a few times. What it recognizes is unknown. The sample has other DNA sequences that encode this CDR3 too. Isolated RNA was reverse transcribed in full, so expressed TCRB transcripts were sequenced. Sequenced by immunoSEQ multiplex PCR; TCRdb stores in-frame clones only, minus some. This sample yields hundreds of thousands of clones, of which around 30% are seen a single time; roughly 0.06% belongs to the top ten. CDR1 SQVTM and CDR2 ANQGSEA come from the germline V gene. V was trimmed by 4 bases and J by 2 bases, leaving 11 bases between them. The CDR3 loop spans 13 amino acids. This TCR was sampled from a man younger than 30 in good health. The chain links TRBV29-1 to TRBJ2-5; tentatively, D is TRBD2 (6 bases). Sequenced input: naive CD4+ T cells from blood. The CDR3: CSVGRGTQETQYF. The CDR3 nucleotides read TGCAGCGTTGGGCGCGGGACGCAAGAGACCCAGTACTTC.